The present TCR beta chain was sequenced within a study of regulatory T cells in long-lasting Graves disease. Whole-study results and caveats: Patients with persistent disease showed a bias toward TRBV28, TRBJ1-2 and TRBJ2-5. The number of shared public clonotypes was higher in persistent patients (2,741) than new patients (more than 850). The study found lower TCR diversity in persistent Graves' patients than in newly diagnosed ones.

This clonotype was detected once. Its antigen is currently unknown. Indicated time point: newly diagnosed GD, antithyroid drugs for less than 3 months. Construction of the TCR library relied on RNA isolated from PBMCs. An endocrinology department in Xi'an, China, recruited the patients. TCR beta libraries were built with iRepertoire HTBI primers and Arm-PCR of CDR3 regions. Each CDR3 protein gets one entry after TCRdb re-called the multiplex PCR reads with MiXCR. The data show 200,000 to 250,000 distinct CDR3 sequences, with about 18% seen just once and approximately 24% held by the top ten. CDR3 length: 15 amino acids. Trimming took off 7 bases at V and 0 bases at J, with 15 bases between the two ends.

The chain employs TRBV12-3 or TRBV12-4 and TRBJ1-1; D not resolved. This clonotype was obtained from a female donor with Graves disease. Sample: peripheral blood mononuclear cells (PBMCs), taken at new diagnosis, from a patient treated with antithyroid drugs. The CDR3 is CASNFGWSMNTEAFF. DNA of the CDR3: TGTGCCAGCAACTTCGGTTGGAGCATGAACACTGAAGCTTTCTTT.